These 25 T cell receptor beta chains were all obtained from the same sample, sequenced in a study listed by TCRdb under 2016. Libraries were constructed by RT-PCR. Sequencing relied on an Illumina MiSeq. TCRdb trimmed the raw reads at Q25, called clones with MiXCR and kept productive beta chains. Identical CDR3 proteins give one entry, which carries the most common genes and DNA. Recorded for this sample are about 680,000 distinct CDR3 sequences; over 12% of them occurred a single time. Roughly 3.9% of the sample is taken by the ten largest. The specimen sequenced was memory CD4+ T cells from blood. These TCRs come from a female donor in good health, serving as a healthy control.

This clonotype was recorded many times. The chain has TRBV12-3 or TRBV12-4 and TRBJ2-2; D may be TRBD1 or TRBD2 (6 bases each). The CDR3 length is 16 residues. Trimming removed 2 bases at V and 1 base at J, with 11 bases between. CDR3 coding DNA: TGTGCCAGCAGTTTAATCAGGGGACTGAACACCGGGGAGCTGTTTTTT. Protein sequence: CASSLIRGLNTGELFF.

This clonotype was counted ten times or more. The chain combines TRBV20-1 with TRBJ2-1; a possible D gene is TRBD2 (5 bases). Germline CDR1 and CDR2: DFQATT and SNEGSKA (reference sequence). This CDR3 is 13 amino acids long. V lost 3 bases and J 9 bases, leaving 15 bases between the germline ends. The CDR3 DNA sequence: TGCAGTGCTAGGTCCCCGACTGGGAGTGAGCAGTTCTTC. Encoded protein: CSARSPTGSEQFF.

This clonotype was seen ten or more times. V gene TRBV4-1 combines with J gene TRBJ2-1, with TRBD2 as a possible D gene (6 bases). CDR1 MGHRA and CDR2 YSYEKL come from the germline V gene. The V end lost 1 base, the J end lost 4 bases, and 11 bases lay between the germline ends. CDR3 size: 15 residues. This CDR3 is CASSQASAYYNEQFF. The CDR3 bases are TGCGCCAGCAGCCAAGCTAGCGCTTATTACAATGAGCAGTTCTTC.

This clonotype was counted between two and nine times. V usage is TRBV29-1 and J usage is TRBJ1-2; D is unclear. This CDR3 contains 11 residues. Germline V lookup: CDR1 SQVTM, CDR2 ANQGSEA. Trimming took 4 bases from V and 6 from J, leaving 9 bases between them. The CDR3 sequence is CSVAGIDGYTF. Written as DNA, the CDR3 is TGCAGCGTTGCCGGTATCGATGGCTACACCTTC.

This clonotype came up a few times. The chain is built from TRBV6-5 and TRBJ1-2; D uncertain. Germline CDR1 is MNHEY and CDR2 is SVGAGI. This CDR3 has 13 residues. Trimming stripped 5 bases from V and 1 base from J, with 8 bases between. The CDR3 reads CASSAGLNYGYTF. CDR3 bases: TGTGCCAGCAGTGCCGGCCTTAACTATGGCTACACCTTC.

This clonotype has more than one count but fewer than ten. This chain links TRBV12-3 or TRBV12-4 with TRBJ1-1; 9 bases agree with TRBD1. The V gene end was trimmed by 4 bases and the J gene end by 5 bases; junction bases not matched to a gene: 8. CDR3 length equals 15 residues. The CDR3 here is CASSSQGAGGTEAFF. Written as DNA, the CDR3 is TGTGCCAGCAGTTCACAGGGGGCGGGAGGGACTGAAGCTTTCTTT.

CDR3 loop: CATGRFAYEQYF. The CDR3 DNA reads TGTGCCACCGGGCGCTTCGCCTACGAGCAGTACTTC. V is TRBV28 and J is TRBJ2-7; D remains unclear. The germline V gene has CDR1 MDHEN and CDR2 SYDVKM. The CDR3 is 12 residues long. Trimming shortened V by 10 bases and J by 2 bases, and 12 bases separated the two germline ends.

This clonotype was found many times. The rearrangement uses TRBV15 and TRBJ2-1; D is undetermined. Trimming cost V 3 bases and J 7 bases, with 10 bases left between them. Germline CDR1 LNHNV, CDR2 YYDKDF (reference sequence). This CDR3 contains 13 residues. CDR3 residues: CATSSGVTNEQFF. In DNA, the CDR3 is TGTGCCACCAGCAGCGGCGTTACAAATGAGCAGTTCTTC.

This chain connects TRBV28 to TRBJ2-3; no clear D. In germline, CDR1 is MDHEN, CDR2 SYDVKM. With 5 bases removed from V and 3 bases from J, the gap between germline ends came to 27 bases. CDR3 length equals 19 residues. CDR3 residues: CASSPPTPGLIQITDTQYF. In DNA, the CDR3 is TGTGCCAGCAGTCCTCCCACGCCAGGATTAATACAGATTACAGATACGCAGTATTTT.

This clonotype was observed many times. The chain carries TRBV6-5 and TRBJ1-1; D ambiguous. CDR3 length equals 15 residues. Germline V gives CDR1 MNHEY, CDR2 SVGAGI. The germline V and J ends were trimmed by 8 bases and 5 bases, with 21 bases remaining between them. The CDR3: CASGRGPRRETEAFF. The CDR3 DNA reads TGTGCCAGCGGGCGTGGACCCCGAAGGGAGACTGAAGCTTTCTTT.

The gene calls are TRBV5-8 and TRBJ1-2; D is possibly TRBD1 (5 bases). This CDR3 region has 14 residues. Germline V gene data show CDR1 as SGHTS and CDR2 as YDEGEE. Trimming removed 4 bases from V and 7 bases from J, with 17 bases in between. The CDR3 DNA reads TGTGCCAGCAGCCCGGGGACTCTAAGGGGTGGCTACACCTTC. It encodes CASSPGTLRGGYTF.

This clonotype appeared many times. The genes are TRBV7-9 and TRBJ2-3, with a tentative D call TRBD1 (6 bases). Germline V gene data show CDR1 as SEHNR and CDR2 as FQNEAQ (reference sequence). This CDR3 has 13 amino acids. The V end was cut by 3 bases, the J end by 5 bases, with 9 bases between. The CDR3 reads CASSFLQGDTQYF. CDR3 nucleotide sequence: TGTGCCAGCAGCTTCCTACAGGGAGATACGCAGTATTTT.

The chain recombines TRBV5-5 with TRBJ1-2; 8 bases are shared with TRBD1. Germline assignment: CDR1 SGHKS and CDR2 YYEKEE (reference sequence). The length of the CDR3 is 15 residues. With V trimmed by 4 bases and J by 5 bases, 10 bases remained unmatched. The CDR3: CASSTQPGQEYGYTF. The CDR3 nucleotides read TGTGCCAGCAGCACTCAACCGGGACAGGAATATGGCTACACCTTC.

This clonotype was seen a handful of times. CDR3 region: CASSRIASGRTYEQYF. The CDR3 DNA reads TGTGCCAGCAGCCGAATAGCTAGCGGCAGAACCTACGAGCAGTACTTC. The chain has TRBV27 and TRBJ2-7; TRBD2 agrees at 7 bases. J lost 2 bases, V lost 6 bases, and 13 bases had no gene match. CDR1 is MNHEY and CDR2 is SMNVEV in the germline V gene (reference sequence). This CDR3 has 16 amino acids.

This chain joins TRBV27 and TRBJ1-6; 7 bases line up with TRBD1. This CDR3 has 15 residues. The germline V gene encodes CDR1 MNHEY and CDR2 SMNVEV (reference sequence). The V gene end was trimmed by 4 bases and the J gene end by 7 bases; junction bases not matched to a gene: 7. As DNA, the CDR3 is TGTGCCAGCAGTTCGGGACAGCTAATGAATTCACCCCTCCACTTT. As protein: CASSSGQLMNSPLHF.

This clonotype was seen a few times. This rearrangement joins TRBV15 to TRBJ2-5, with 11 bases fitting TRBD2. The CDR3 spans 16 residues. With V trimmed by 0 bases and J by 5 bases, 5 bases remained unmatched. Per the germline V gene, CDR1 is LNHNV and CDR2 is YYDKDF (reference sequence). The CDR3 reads CATSRDRSGGEETQYF. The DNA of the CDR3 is TGTGCCACCAGCAGAGATCGTAGCGGGGGGGAGGAGACCCAGTACTTC.

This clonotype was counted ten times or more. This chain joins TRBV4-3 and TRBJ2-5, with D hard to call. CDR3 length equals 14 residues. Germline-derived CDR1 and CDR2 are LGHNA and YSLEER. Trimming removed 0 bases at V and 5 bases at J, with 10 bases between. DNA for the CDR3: TGCGCCAGCAGCCAAGATCTGCGTAGGGAGACCCAGTACTTC. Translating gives CASSQDLRRETQYF.

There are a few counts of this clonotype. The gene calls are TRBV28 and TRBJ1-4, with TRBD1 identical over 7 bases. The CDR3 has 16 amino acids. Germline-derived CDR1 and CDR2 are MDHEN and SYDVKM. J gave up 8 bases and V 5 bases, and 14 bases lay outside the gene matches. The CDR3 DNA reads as TGTGCCAGCAGTCCAGGGGGGGCAGGGCGCGGGGAAAAACTGTTTTTT. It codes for CASSPGGAGRGEKLFF.

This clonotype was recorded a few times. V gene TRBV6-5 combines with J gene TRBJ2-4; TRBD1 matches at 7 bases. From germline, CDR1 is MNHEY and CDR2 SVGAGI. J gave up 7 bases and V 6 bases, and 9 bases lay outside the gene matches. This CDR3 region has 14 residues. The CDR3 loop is CASRTTGRGNIQYF. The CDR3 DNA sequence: TGTGCCAGCAGAACGACAGGGAGAGGGAACATTCAGTACTTC.

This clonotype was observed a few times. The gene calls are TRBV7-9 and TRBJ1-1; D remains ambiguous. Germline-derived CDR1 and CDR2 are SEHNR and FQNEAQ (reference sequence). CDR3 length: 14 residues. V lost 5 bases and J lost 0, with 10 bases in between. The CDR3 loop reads CASSTGSLNTEAFF. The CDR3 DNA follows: TGTGCCAGCAGCACTGGCTCCTTGAACACTGAAGCTTTCTTT.

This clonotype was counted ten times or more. The CDR3 loop reads CSARRAGGFSEQYF. Here the CDR3 DNA reads TGCAGTGCTAGACGGGCGGGAGGATTCAGCGAGCAGTACTTC. The V and J genes are TRBV20-1 and TRBJ2-7, with TRBD2 matching 8 bases. Trimming at V came to 2 bases and at J to 6 bases, leaving 9 bases not matched to a gene. Looked up from germline, CDR1 is DFQATT and CDR2 is SNEGSKA (reference sequence). The CDR3 length is 14 residues.

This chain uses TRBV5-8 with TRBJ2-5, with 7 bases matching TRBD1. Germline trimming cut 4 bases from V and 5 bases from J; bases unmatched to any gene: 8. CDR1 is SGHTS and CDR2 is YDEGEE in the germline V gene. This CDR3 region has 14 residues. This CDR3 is CASSQTGARETQYF. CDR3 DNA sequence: TGTGCCAGCAGCCAAACAGGGGCGAGGGAGACCCAGTACTTC.

This CDR3 reads CSARVLDRQHIQYF. CDR3 coding DNA: TGCAGTGCTAGAGTCTTGGACAGGCAGCACATTCAGTACTTC. The chain joins TRBV20-1 to TRBJ2-4; 7 bases are shared with TRBD1. The CDR3 has 14 amino acids. After removal of 1 base from V and 8 bases from J, the junction contained 8 bases not matched to a gene. Germline values: CDR1 DFQATT, CDR2 SNEGSKA (reference sequence).

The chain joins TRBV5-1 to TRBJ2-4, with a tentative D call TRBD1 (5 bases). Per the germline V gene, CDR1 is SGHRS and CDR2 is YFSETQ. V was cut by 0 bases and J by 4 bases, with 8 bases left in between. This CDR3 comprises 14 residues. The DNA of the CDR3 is TGCGCCAGCAGCTTGGATCCAGGGAAAAACATTCAGTACTTC. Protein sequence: CASSLDPGKNIQYF.

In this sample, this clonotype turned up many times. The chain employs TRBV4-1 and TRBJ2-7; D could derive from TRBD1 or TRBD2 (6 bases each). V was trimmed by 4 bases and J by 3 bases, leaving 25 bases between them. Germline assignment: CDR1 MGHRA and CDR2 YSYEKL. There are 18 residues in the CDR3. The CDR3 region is CASSPLPGGPGSNYEQYF. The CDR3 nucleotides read TGCGCCAGCAGCCCCCTACCTGGGGGGCCCGGGTCAAACTACGAGCAGTACTTC.